The source of this TCR beta chain is a study of T cell repertoires in cytomegalovirus infection. V was clipped by 2 bases and J by 5 bases, with 8 bases between them. Germline V gives CDR1 MNHEY, CDR2 SVGEGT. The CDR3 runs 13 residues. Each CDR3 protein is one row after TCRdb ran MiXCR on the reads. This sample yields fewer than 250,000 distinct CDR3 sequences, of which 9% to 15% are seen a single time; approximately 1.6% belongs to the top ten. This clonotype has at least ten counts. The chain is built from TRBV6-2 or TRBV6-3 and TRBJ2-3, with a possible D match to TRBD1 (5 bases). The sequenced sample consisted of PBMCs. The sequence derives from a human donor in good health (CMV status not recorded). Some clones in this sample may be carry-over from other donors' samples. CDR3 loop: CASSYDRLDTQYF. The CDR3 nucleotides read TGTGCCAGCAGTTACGACAGACTAGATACGCAGTATTTT.